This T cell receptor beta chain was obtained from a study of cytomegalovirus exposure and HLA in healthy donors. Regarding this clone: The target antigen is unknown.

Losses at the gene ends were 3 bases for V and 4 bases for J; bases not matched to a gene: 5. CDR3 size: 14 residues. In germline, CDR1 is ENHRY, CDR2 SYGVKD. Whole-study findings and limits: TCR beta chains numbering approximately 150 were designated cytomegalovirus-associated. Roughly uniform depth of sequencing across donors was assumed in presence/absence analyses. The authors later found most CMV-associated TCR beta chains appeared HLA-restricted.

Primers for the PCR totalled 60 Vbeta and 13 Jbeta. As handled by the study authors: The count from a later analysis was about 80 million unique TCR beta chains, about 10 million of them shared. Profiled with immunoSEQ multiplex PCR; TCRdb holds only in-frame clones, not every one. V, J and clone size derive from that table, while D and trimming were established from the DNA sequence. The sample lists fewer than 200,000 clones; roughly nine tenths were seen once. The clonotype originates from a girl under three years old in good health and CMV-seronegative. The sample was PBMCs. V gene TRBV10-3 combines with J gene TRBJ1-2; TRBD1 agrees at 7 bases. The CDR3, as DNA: TGTGCCATCAGTGACACGACAGGGTCCTATGGCTACACCTTC. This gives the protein CAISDTTGSYGYTF.